Sequencing of this T cell receptor (beta chain) was carried out in a study of blood T cell repertoires in COVID-19. Looking at the study overall: Sites in the United States, Italy and Spain provided acute and convalescent COVID-19 samples. In each case, the material was cDNA or gDNA derived from T cells, B-cell-depleted T cells, or PBMCs.

This CDR3 contains 12 residues. Deletions cut 3 bases from V and 13 bases from J, with 16 bases between. The germline V gene has CDR1 DFQATT and CDR2 SNEGSKA (reference sequence). Original processing notes: Researchers report that nucleated cell counts were estimated from reference gene primer amplification. The protocol was immunoSEQ multiplex PCR, while the TCRdb copy is restricted to in-frame clones and leaves out a portion. V and J calls plus clone size are reproduced from that table; the DNA served to infer D and trimming. The sample has 150,000 to 200,000 clones, more than 85% seen once; the top ten hold 7%.

The TCR was taken from a woman of 80 years or more in a cohort sampled during active or convalescent COVID-19. J is TRBJ2-1 and V is TRBV20-1; D may be TRBD1 (6 bases). Sequencing was performed on peripheral blood. CDR3 loop: CSASSGGAVQFF. The CDR3 DNA follows: TGCAGTGCTAGTAGTGGGGGCGCGGTACAGTTCTTC.